This paragraph covers one TCR beta chain sequence. Antigen unknown. The data originate from a study of blood T cells in healthy people across ages. Study-wide results and limits: Estimated diversity that came from one million T cells was considered an underestimate.

Every donor provided ten milliliters of peripheral blood. The V gene end was trimmed by 4 bases and the J gene end by 2 bases; junction bases not matched to a gene: 4. Germline V lookup: CDR1 LGHNA, CDR2 YNFKEQ. The CDR3 is 16 residues long. A second roughly 6 to 11 cycle PCR used barcoded and J-beta primers. A single record per CDR3 protein comes from TCRdb applying MiXCR to the 5' RACE reads. The sample has fewer than 2,000,000 distinct CDR3 sequences; approximately 32% are singletons. Material for sequencing was blood. This TCR derives from a woman aged 30 to 39 in good health. The rearrangement joins TRBV4-2 to TRBJ2-2; 10 bases fit TRBD2. The CDR3 reads CASSPTSGLNTGELFF. As DNA, the CDR3 is TGTGCCAGCAGCCCGACTAGCGGGCTAAACACCGGGGAGCTGTTTTTT.